The 10 T cell receptor beta chains presented below share a single source sample, sequenced in a study of chemoradiotherapy in HPV16-positive cancers (dated by TCRdb to 2022 to 2024). Receptor libraries were prepared by the immunoSEQ multiplex PCR assay. This is the immuneACCESS table as TCRdb keeps it, with only in-frame sequences that have V and J called. A part of the clones is gone; compared with another copy, unresolved V genes explain less than half, and the rest is unexplained. This sample comprises nearly 6,000 clones, approximately 73% of them detected only once. The ten largest clonotypes hold 11% of the sample. This sample was obtained from a patient who underwent chemoradiotherapy. The origin of the receptors is a human donor with HPV-associated anogenital cancer.

The rearrangement links TRBV5-8 to TRBJ2-7, with D perhaps matching TRBD1 or TRBD2 (5 bases each). Germline loops: CDR1 SGHTS, CDR2 YDEGEE. V was cut by 4 bases and J by 3 bases, with 8 bases left in between. The CDR3 sequence is 12 residues long. The CDR3 loop is CASSRDRYEQYF. The CDR3 bases are TGTGCCAGCAGCCGGGACCGCTACGAGCAGTACTTC.

The V call is TRBV30, the J call TRBJ2-1; 10 positions match TRBD1. J was trimmed by 6 bases and V by 5 bases; bases with no gene match: 1. The V gene's germline CDR1 is GTSNPN and CDR2 SVGIG (reference sequence). This CDR3 region has 12 residues. The CDR3 DNA reads TGTGCCTGGGACAGGGGGCGCAATGAGCAGTTCTTC. Translating gives CAWDRGRNEQFF.

The chain links TRBV13 to TRBJ2-3; TRBD2 matches at 8 bases. Trimming at V came to 5 bases and at J to 2 bases, leaving 33 bases not matched to a gene. The CDR3 covers 24 residues. Germline CDR1 PRHDT, CDR2 FYEKMQ (reference sequence). CDR3 bases: TGTGCCAGCAGCAGTGTCTGGACGGGGGGGCCTGAGGCCCTCCTGCAACCGCTCACAGATACGCAGTATTTT. Its protein is CASSSVWTGGPEALLQPLTDTQYF.

This clone was seen only a few times. The genes are TRBV5-1 and TRBJ1-2; D perhaps matches TRBD1 (5 bases). CDR3 length: 17 residues. V lost 5 bases and J 0 bases, leaving 20 bases between the germline ends. From germline, CDR1 is SGHRS and CDR2 YFSETQ. The CDR3 sequence is CASRPDGGPITNYGYTF. The CDR3 DNA sequence: TGCGCCAGCAGACCCGACGGGGGACCCATTACTAACTATGGCTACACCTTC.

The chain has TRBV2 and TRBJ2-1; TRBD2 might be the D (5 bases). Trimming shortened V by 11 bases and J by 7 bases, and 12 bases separated the two germline ends. Germline assignment: CDR1 SNHLY and CDR2 FYNNEI. This CDR3 region has 11 residues. CDR3 nucleotides: TGTGCCGGAAAACAGCGGAATGAGCAGTTCTTC. Translating gives CAGKQRNEQFF. The full variable domain, in which reference TRBV2 and TRBJ2-1 provide the parts outside the CDR3, is EPEVTQTPSHQVTQMGQEVILRCVPISNHLYFYWYRQILGQKVEFLVSFYNNEISEKSEIFDDQFSVERPDGSNFTLKIRSTKLEDSAMYFCAGKQRNEQFFGPGTRLTVL.

The rearrangement links TRBV18 to TRBJ1-1; D is perhaps TRBD1 (5 bases). Germline assignment: CDR1 KGHSH and CDR2 LQKENI. The CDR3 runs to 13 residues. The V end was cut by 0 bases, the J end by 10 bases, with 12 bases between. The CDR3 DNA follows: TGTGCCAGCTCACCACCGGAAGAGCAGGGAGCTTTCTTT. Its protein is CASSPPEEQGAFF.

As to this clone: One junction end does not reproduce the germline sequence, and a read error may be involved. The chain couples TRBV7-7 to TRBJ1-1; D possibly corresponds to TRBD1 (5 bases). This CDR3 region has 19 residues. The germline CDR1 and CDR2 sequences are SSHAT and FNYEAQ (reference sequence). The CDR3 here is CASSLAREQVPYMNTEAFF. The CDR3, as DNA: TGTGCTAGCAGCTTAGCAAGAGAACAGGTCCCTTACATGAACACTGAAGCTTTCTTT.

The J gene is TRBJ2-6, the V gene TRBV5-5; TRBD1 agrees at 10 bases. Germline V gene sequence: CDR1 SGHKS, CDR2 YYEKEE (reference sequence). After removal of 5 bases from V and 4 bases from J, the junction contained 12 bases not matched to a gene. This CDR3 region has 18 residues. CDR3 nucleotides: TGTGCCAGCAGTGCGGGACAGGGGCGTCATCTCGGGGCCAACGTCCTGACTTTC. The encoded protein is CASSAGQGRHLGANVLTF.

The genes are TRBV7-6 and TRBJ1-5; D ambiguous. The germline CDR1 and CDR2 sequences are SGHVS and FNYEAQ. The CDR3 contains 12 residues. V was clipped by 2 bases and J by 9 bases, with 8 bases between them. DNA of the CDR3: TGTGCCAGCAGCTTATTAGCGGGGCCCCAGCATTTT. It codes for CASSLLAGPQHF.

This clone occurred once. The chain joins TRBV18 to TRBJ2-7, with D perhaps TRBD2 (5 bases). V shed 5 bases and J shed 4 bases, with 9 bases lying between them. The CDR3 has 12 residues. Germline V gene sequence: CDR1 KGHSH, CDR2 LQKENI. This CDR3 reads CASSLRVYEQYF. CDR3 in DNA: TGTGCCAGCTCATTGCGGGTTTACGAGCAGTACTTC.